The 2 T cell receptor beta chains below come from one sample, sequenced in a study of circulating and synovial CD4+ cells in juvenile arthritis. TCRdb's copy holds only in-frame clones and misses some; the assay was immunoSEQ multiplex PCR. The sample has 3,500 to 4,500 clones, approximately 84% seen once; the top ten hold around 3.3%. Sequencing was performed on CD4+ T cells from synovial fluid. The receptors were gathered from a human donor with juvenile idiopathic arthritis.

This clone was detected only once. This chain links TRBV5-1 with TRBJ2-1; TRBD2 aligns across 9 bases. Germline-derived CDR1 and CDR2 are SGHRS and YFSETQ. The CDR3 contains 15 residues. V shed 0 bases, J shed 6 bases, and the junction held 4 bases outside the gene matches. The CDR3 region is CASSLVAGGGNEQFF. The CDR3 nucleotides are TGCGCCAGCAGCTTGGTGGCGGGGGGGGGCAATGAGCAGTTCTTC.

The chain combines TRBV6-6 with TRBJ2-7; TRBD2 agrees at 10 bases. The CDR3 extends over 15 amino acids. Germline V CDR1 and CDR2: MNHNY, SVGAGI (reference sequence). The trim removed 6 bases at V and 0 bases at J, leaving 5 bases unmatched. The CDR3: CASSPTSGISYEQYF. Here the CDR3 DNA reads TGTGCCAGCAGCCCTACTAGCGGGATCTCCTACGAGCAGTACTTC.